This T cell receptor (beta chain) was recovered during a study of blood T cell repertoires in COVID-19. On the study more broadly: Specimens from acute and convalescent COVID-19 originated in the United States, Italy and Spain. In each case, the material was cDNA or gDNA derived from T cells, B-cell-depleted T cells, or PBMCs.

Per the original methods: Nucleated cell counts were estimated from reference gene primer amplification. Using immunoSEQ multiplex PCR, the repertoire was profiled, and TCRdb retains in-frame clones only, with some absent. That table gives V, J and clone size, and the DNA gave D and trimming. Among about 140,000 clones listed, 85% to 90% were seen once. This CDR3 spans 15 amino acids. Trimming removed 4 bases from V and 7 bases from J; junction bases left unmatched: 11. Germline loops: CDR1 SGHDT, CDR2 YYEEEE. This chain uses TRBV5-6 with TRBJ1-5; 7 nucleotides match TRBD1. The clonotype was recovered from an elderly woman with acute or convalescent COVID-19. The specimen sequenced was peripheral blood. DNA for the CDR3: TGTGCCAGCAGCCGAATTTCAGGGGGAGGACAGCCCCAGCATTTT. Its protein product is CASSRISGGGQPQHF. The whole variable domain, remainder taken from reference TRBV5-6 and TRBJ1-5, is DAGVTQSPTHLIKTRGQQVTLRCSPKSGHDTVSWYQQALGQGPQFIFQYYEEEERQRGNFPDRFSGHQFPNYSSELNVNALLLGDSALYLCASSRISGGGQPQHFGDGTRLSIL.